This T cell receptor beta chain was recorded in a study of blood T cell repertoires in COVID-19. Participants were placed into cohorts based on the clinical history they reported. The CDR3 covers 13 residues. CDR1 and CDR2 from the germline V gene are KGHDR and SFDVKD. V dropped 5 bases and J dropped 2 bases, with 8 bases sitting between them. As originally analysed: Amplifying reference gene primers gave estimates of nucleated cell counts. Profiling relied on immunoSEQ multiplex PCR, and the TCRdb table lists in-frame clones only, not all of them. That table is the source of V, J and clone size, and D and trimming were worked out from the DNA. The data show about 160,000 clones, more than 75% seen once.

The TCR was taken from a woman in her forties or fifties who had recovered from COVID-19. V gene TRBV24-1 combines with J gene TRBJ2-5, with no clear D. Sample: PBMCs or T cells enriched from blood (not recorded which). The CDR3 DNA is TGTGCCACCAGTGGGCGGAATCAAGAGACCCAGTACTTC. Encoded protein: CATSGRNQETQYF.